Presented here are 9 T cell receptor beta chains from one specimen sequenced in a study of T cell repertoires in cytomegalovirus infection. TCRdb redid the calling of the reads with MiXCR, one entry per CDR3 protein. The sample has about 230,000 distinct CDR3 sequences, approximately 24% seen once. The sample taken for sequencing was CD8+ T cells from PBMCs. The receptors here all came from a human donor in good health (CMV status not recorded). Some clones in this sample may be carry-over from other donors' samples.

This clonotype was counted a few times. V is TRBV7-2 and J is TRBJ1-3; TRBD1 is a possible D gene (6 bases). This CDR3 has 11 residues. V was clipped by 3 bases and J by 16 bases, with 13 bases between them. Germline CDR1 SGHTA, CDR2 FQGNSA. DNA for the CDR3: TGTGCCAGCAGCTTTACAGGGCCAATTTATTTT. Translation gives CASSFTGPIYF.

The sample holds many counts of this clonotype. The J gene is TRBJ1-1, the V gene TRBV28, with 7 bases fitting TRBD1. The CDR3 contains 14 residues. Looked up from germline, CDR1 is MDHEN and CDR2 is SYDVKM. After removal of 5 bases from V and 5 bases from J, the junction contained 8 bases not matched to a gene. CDR3 sequence (DNA): TGTGCCAGCAGTCTCGTAGACAGGGCAACTGAAGCTTTCTTT. Protein sequence: CASSLVDRATEAFF.

The V call is TRBV9, the J call TRBJ2-3; TRBD1 might be the D (5 bases). V was trimmed by 4 bases and J by 0 bases, leaving 12 bases between them. Germline CDR1 SGDLS, CDR2 YYNGEE. The length of the CDR3 is 15 residues. The chain's CDR3 is CASSPQGGSTDTQYF. CDR3 DNA: TGTGCCAGCAGCCCTCAGGGTGGGAGCACAGATACGCAGTATTTT. The full variable domain, rest sourced from reference TRBV9 and TRBJ2-3, is DSGVTQTPKHLITATGQRVTLRCSPRSGDLSVYWYQQSLDQGLQFLIQYYNGEERAKGNILERFSAQQFPDLHSELNLSSLELGDSALYFCASSPQGGSTDTQYFGPGTRLTVL.

This clonotype showed up many times. This chain connects TRBV5-5 to TRBJ2-7; D is possibly TRBD1 (6 bases). CDR1 and CDR2 (germline): SGHKS, YYEKEE (reference sequence). The CDR3 length is 14 residues. The V gene lost 2 bases and the J gene lost 3 bases, with 12 bases spanning the gap. The CDR3 reads CASSFNRANYEQYF. For the CDR3, the DNA is TGTGCCAGCAGCTTTAACAGGGCGAACTACGAGCAGTACTTC. Looking up the rest from reference TRBV5-5 and TRBJ2-7 gives the full variable domain: DAGVTQSPTHLIKTRGQQVTLRCSPISGHKSVSWYQQVLGQGPQFIFQYYEKEERGRGNFPDRFSARQFPNYSSELNVNALLLGDSALYLCASSFNRANYEQYFGPGTRLTVT.

This clonotype was observed a few times. The chain has TRBV10-3 and TRBJ2-3; 7 bases agree with TRBD1. This CDR3 spans 16 amino acids. The germline V gene encodes CDR1 ENHRY and CDR2 SYGVKD. V lost 5 bases to trimming and J lost 3 bases; unmatched junction nucleotides: 11. The CDR3 protein is CAISSTGTAPTDTQYF. The CDR3 DNA follows: TGTGCCATCAGTAGCACCGGGACAGCTCCGACAGATACGCAGTATTTT.

In its sample, this clonotype was seen a few times. CDR3 DNA: TGTGCCAGCAGTGAGGGGGCGTACCACTCCTACAATGAGCAGTTCTTC. Its translation: CASSEGAYHSYNEQFF. This chain links TRBV28 with TRBJ2-1, with 7 bases lining up with TRBD1. The germline V gene has CDR1 MDHEN and CDR2 SYDVKM. The CDR3 runs 16 residues. Trimming removed 5 bases from V and 0 bases from J; junction bases left unmatched: 7.

V usage is TRBV6-1 and J usage is TRBJ2-7, with unresolved D. This CDR3 has 15 residues. Germline V gives CDR1 MNHNS, CDR2 SASEGT. V was trimmed by 1 base and J by 1 base, leaving 11 bases between them. The CDR3 spells CASSEGAGESYEQYF. In nucleotides, the CDR3 is TGTGCCAGCAGTGAAGGGGCAGGCGAGTCCTACGAGCAGTACTTC.

This clonotype was found many times. V usage is TRBV7-2 and J usage is TRBJ1-1; D is unclear. Per germline, CDR1 SGHTA and CDR2 FQGNSA. The length of the CDR3 is 15 residues. V lost 5 bases to trimming and J lost 1 base, with 14 bases between them. CDR3 DNA sequence: TGTGCCAGCAGCCTCGTTAGGGAAGAGAACACTGAAGCTTTCTTT. It codes for CASSLVREENTEAFF.

This clonotype was seen only a few times. J is TRBJ2-7 and V is TRBV25-1, with 10 nucleotides matching TRBD1. This CDR3 is 16 amino acids long. In germline, CDR1 is MGHDK, CDR2 SYGVNS. V lost 7 bases to trimming and J lost 3 bases; unmatched junction nucleotides: 12. This CDR3 is CASTGTGVRWDYEQYF. Written as DNA, the CDR3 is TGTGCCAGCACAGGGACAGGGGTGCGTTGGGACTACGAGCAGTACTTC.